These 26 T cell receptor beta chains were all obtained from the same sample, sequenced in a study of T cells in severe cutaneous drug reactions (dated by TCRdb to the late 2010s). Sequenced donors were patients with carbamazepine-induced Stevens-Johnson syndrome or toxic epidermal necrolysis (CBZ-SJS/TEN). These reads were obtained on an Illumina MiSeq. For both bulk and single-cell sequencing, libraries were prepared with the iRepertoire multiplex PCR system using TCR subtype-specific primers. The reads underwent TCRdb reprocessing, giving one record for each CDR3 protein sequence and no DNA. The sample table includes 9,500 or so distinct CDR3 sequences. Together, the top ten hold less than 25% of the sample. Sample: cells from a skin blister. This specimen's cell subset or site label, per the study, means: unsorted cells from skin lesion blisters. These receptor sequences come from a human donor with Stevens-Johnson syndrome, a severe cutaneous drug reaction.

The CDR3 here is CSARDPQGTYGYTF. The chain combines TRBV20-1 with TRBJ1-2; TCRdb proposes TRBD1, but this gene call is untestable without DNA. The germline V gene encodes CDR1 DFQATT and CDR2 SNEGSKA (reference sequence). There are 14 residues in the CDR3.

The CDR3 sequence is CSAEPTGALPFSYEQYF. The rearrangement uses TRBV20-1 and TRBJ2-7; there is no DNA to check the TCRdb D call of TRBD2. Germline-derived CDR1 and CDR2 are DFQATT and SNEGSKA (reference sequence). The CDR3 is 17 amino acids.

This clonotype is called medium-sized (0.01 to 0.1%) based on its frequency. The rearrangement links TRBV20-1 to TRBJ2-2; TCRdb calls TRBD2, which cannot be checked without DNA. Germline V gene lookup returns CDR1 DFQATT and CDR2 SNEGSKA (reference sequence). The CDR3 loop spans 16 amino acids. CDR3 in amino acids: CSARDFRTSGRGELFF.

Its frequency marks this clonotype as medium-sized. The CDR3 sequence: CSASAGHGKPDTQYF. J is TRBJ2-3 and V is TRBV20-1; the D call from TCRdb, TRBD1, cannot be confirmed without DNA. The length of the CDR3 is 15 residues. Germline CDR1 and CDR2: DFQATT and SNEGSKA (reference sequence).

This clonotype counts as medium-sized (0.01 to 0.1%) by frequency. V usage is TRBV20-1 and J usage is TRBJ2-3. Germline values: CDR1 DFQATT, CDR2 SNEGSKA (reference sequence). This CDR3 region has 12 residues. The CDR3 sequence: CSARVRAEAQYF.

The chain couples TRBV20-1 to TRBJ2-2; TCRdb's D gene call, TRBD2, goes unchecked for lack of DNA. Germline V lookup: CDR1 DFQATT, CDR2 SNEGSKA (reference sequence). The CDR3 has 13 residues. The CDR3 sequence: CSATTSFAGELFF.

The J gene is TRBJ2-1, the V gene TRBV20-1; TCRdb's assignment of TRBD2 cannot be checked, as there is no DNA. This CDR3 comprises 15 residues. CDR1 is DFQATT, CDR2 SNEGSKA, per germline (reference sequence). This chain's CDR3 is CSARGVGGSYNEQFF.

The chain joins TRBV20-1 to TRBJ2-3; TCRdb returns TRBD1, unconfirmable since there is no DNA. In germline, CDR1 is DFQATT, CDR2 SNEGSKA (reference sequence). This CDR3 spans 16 amino acids. The CDR3 is CSARNRALLATDTQYF.

The chain carries TRBV20-1 and TRBJ2-7; the TRBD2 assignment by TCRdb is unverifiable without DNA. From germline, CDR1 is DFQATT and CDR2 SNEGSKA (reference sequence). The CDR3 extends over 15 amino acids. CDR3 sequence reads: CSATDGSGRANEQYF.

This chain joins TRBV12-3 or TRBV12-4 and TRBJ2-2; TCRdb designates TRBD2, a call that cannot be tested without DNA. The CDR3 spans 14 residues. The CDR3 spells CAIETSGVTGELFF.

The genes are TRBV29-1 and TRBJ2-1; TCRdb's assignment of TRBD1 cannot be checked, as there is no DNA. The CDR3 is 16 residues long. Germline CDR1 SQVTM, CDR2 ANQGSEA. The CDR3 reads CSVVPQGATHYNEQFF.

This clonotype is classed as medium-sized by frequency. The chain employs TRBV20-1 and TRBJ2-7; checking the TCRdb D call of TRBD2 is not possible without DNA. This CDR3 comprises 13 residues. CDR1 is DFQATT and CDR2 is SNEGSKA in the germline V gene (reference sequence). This CDR3 is CSASGRARYEQYF.

The chain has TRBV20-1 and TRBJ2-2; TCRdb's D gene call, TRBD1, goes unchecked for lack of DNA. Germline V CDR1 and CDR2: DFQATT, SNEGSKA (reference sequence). The CDR3 is 15 amino acids. Here the CDR3 reads CSATDVGGTKGELFF.

This chain links TRBV20-1 with TRBJ2-5. CDR1 and CDR2 from the germline V gene are DFQATT and SNEGSKA (reference sequence). The CDR3 has 13 amino acids. The CDR3 protein is CSATLSFEETQYF.

The V gene is TRBV30, the J gene TRBJ1-2; TCRdb proposes TRBD1, but this gene call is untestable without DNA. The germline CDR1 and CDR2 sequences are GTSNPN and SVGIG (reference sequence). This CDR3 is built from 13 residues. Here the CDR3 reads CAWIGTGVRGYTF. Full variable domain (outside the CDR3, taken from reference TRBV30 and TRBJ1-2): SQTIHQWPATLVQPVGSPLSLECTVEGTSNPNLYWYRQAAGRGLQLLFYSVGIGQISSEVPQNLSASRPQDRQFILSSKKLLLSDSGFYLCAWIGTGVRGYTFGSGTRLTVV.

The chain is built from TRBV29-1 and TRBJ2-7; there is no DNA to check the TCRdb D call of TRBD1. Germline V CDR1 and CDR2: SQVTM, ANQGSEA. The CDR3 is made up of 13 amino acids. This chain's CDR3 is CSVVPDRGYEQYF.

This chain links TRBV4-1 with TRBJ1-1; TCRdb returns TRBD1, unconfirmable since there is no DNA. This CDR3 has 14 amino acids. From germline, CDR1 is MGHRA and CDR2 YSYEKL. CDR3: CASSQSHRGLEAFF.

J is TRBJ1-6 and V is TRBV20-1; the TRBD1 assignment by TCRdb is unverifiable without DNA. CDR3 length: 13 amino acids. Germline lookup yields CDR1 DFQATT and CDR2 SNEGSKA (reference sequence). The CDR3: CSAMTPGTRPLHF.

The J gene is TRBJ1-3, the V gene TRBV29-1; TCRdb reports TRBD1, a call that lacks DNA to check it against. Germline CDR1 is SQVTM and CDR2 is ANQGSEA. The CDR3 is 20 residues long. CDR3: CSVAPRYSAWGYSSGNTIYF.

The rearrangement joins TRBV20-1 to TRBJ2-1; TCRdb lists TRBD2, though no DNA is available to test this call. CDR3 length equals 15 residues. Germline-derived CDR1 and CDR2 are DFQATT and SNEGSKA (reference sequence). CDR3 amino acids: CSAVGLVQAYNEQFF.

This rearrangement joins TRBV29-1 to TRBJ2-1; no DNA is available, so the TRBD1 call from TCRdb remains unchecked. Germline values: CDR1 SQVTM, CDR2 ANQGSEA. The CDR3 is made up of 12 amino acids. CDR3 in amino acids: CSVLGVNNEQFF.

J is TRBJ2-1 and V is TRBV29-1; TCRdb's D call of TRBD2 is untestable without DNA. The CDR3 has 14 residues. The V gene's germline CDR1 is SQVTM and CDR2 ANQGSEA. The CDR3 sequence is CSVEDPRTPVKQFF.

The chain couples TRBV20-1 to TRBJ1-5. CDR1 is DFQATT, CDR2 SNEGSKA, per germline (reference sequence). The CDR3 is made up of 11 amino acids. This chain's CDR3 is CSARVGTLAHF.

This clonotype counts as medium-sized by frequency. This chain connects TRBV20-1 to TRBJ2-6; as DNA is missing, the TRBD1 call by TCRdb cannot be tested. CDR1 and CDR2 (germline): DFQATT, SNEGSKA (reference sequence). CDR3 length: 18 amino acids. The CDR3 loop is CSAGGGGQGFPGANVLTF.

The chain has TRBV29-1 and TRBJ2-3. The CDR3 spans 15 residues. Germline V gives CDR1 SQVTM, CDR2 ANQGSEA. The CDR3 sequence is CSVVVAGGGTDTQYF.

The rearrangement joins TRBV20-1 to TRBJ2-2; as DNA is missing, the TRBD1 call by TCRdb cannot be tested. Germline V gene data show CDR1 as DFQATT and CDR2 as SNEGSKA (reference sequence). This CDR3 has 15 amino acids. The CDR3 loop is CSAREGQGDTGELFF.